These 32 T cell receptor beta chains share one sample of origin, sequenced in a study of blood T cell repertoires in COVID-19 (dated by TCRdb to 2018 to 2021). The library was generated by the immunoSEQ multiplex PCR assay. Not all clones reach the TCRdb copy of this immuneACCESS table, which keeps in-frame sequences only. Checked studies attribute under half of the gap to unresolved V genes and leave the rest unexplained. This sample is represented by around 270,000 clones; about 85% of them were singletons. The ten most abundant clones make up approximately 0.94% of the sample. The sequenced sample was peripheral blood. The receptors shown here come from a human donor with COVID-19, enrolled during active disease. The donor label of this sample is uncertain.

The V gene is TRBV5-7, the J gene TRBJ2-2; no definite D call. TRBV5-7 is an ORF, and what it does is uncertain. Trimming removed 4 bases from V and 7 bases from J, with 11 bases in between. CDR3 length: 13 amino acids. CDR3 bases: TGTGCCAGCAGCCCGAGTCGTGACGGGGAGCTGTTTTTT. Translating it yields CASSPSRDGELFF.

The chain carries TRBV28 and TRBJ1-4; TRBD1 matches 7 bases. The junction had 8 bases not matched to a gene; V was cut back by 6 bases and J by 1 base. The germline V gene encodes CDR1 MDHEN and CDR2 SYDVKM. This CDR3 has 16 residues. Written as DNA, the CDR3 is TGTGCCAGCAGACCGACAGGGTCCTTAACTAATGAAAAACTGTTTTTT. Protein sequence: CASRPTGSLTNEKLFF.

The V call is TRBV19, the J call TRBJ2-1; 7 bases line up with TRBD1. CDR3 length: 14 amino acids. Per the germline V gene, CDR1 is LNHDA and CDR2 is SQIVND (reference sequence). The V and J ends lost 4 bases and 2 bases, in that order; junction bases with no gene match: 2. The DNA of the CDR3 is TGTGCCAGTAGTACGGGGACAGCCTACAATGAGCAGTTCTTC. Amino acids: CASSTGTAYNEQFF.

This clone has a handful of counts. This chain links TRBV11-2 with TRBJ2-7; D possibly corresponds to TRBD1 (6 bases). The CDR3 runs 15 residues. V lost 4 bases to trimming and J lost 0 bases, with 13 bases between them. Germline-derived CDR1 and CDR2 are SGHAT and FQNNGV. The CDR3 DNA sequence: TGTGCCAGCAGCTCCACCGGGACACCCTCCTACGAGCAGTACTTC. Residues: CASSSTGTPSYEQYF. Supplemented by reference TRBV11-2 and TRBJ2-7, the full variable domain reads EAGVAQSPRYKIIEKRQSVAFWCNPISGHATLYWYQQILGQGPKLLIQFQNNGVVDDSQLPKDRFSAERLKGVDSTLKIQPAKLEDSAVYLCASSSTGTPSYEQYFGPGTRLTVT.

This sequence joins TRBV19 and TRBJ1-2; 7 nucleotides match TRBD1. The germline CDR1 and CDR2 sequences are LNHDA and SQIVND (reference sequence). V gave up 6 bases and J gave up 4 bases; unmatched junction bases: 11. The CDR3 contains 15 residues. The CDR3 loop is CASSRDREIGYGYTF. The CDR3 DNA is TGTGCCAGTAGCCGCGACAGGGAGATCGGCTATGGCTACACCTTC.

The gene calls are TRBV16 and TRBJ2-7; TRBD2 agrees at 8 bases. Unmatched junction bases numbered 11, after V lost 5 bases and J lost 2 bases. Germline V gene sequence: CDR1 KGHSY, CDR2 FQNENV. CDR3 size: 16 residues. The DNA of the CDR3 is TGTGCCAGCAGCTCCATAGCTAGCGGGTATACCTACGAGCAGTACTTC. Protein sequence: CASSSIASGYTYEQYF.

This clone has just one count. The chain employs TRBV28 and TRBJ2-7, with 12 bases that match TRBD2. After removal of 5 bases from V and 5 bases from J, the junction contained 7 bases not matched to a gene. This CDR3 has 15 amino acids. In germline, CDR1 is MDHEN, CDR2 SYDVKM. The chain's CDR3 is CASSPRTSGKDEQYF. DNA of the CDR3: TGTGCCAGCAGTCCAAGGACTAGCGGGAAGGACGAGCAGTACTTC. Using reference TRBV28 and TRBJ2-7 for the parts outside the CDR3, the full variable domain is DVKVTQSSRYLVKRTGEKVFLECVQDMDHENMFWYRQDPGLGLRLIYFSYDVKMKEKGDIPEGYSVSREKKERFSLILESASTNQTSMYLCASSPRTSGKDEQYFGPGTRLTVT.

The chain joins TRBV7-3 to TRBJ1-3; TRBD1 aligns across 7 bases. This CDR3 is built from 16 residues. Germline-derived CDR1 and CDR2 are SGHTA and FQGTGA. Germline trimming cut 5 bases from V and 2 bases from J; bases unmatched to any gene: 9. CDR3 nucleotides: TGTGCCAGCAGCCCGTCGGACAGGCATACTGGAAACACCATATATTTT. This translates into CASSPSDRHTGNTIYF.

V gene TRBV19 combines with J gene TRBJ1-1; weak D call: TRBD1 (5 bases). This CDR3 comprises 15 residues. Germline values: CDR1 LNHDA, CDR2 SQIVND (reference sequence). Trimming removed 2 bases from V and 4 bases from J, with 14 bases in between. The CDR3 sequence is CASSITRDGSTEAFF. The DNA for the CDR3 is TGTGCCAGTAGTATAACCAGGGATGGTAGCACTGAAGCTTTCTTT.

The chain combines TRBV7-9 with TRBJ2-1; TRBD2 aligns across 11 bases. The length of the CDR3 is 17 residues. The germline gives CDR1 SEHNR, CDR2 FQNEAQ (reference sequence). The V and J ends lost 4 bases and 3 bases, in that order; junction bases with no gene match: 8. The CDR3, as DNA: TGTGCCAGCAGCTCATCCACCGGGACTAGCGGCTACAATGAGCAGTTCTTC. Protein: CASSSSTGTSGYNEQFF. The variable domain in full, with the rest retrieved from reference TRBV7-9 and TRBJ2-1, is DTGVSQNPRHKITKRGQNVTFRCDPISEHNRLYWYRQTLGQGPEFLTYFQNEAQLEKSRLLSDRFSAERPKGSFSTLEIQRTEQGDSAMYLCASSSSTGTSGYNEQFFGPGTRLTVL.

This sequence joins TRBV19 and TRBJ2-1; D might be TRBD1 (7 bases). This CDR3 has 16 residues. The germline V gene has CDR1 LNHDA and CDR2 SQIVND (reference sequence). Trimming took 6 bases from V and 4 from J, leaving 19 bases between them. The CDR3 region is CASRPRGQGGYNEQFF. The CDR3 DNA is TGTGCCAGTAGACCCCGCGGGCAGGGGGGATACAATGAGCAGTTCTTC.

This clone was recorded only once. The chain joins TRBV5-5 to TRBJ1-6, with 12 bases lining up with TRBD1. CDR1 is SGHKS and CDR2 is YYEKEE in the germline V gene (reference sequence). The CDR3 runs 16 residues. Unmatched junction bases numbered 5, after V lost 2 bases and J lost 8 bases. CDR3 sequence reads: CASSFSGTGGYSPLHF. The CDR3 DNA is TGTGCCAGCAGCTTCTCCGGGACAGGGGGCTATTCACCCCTCCACTTT.

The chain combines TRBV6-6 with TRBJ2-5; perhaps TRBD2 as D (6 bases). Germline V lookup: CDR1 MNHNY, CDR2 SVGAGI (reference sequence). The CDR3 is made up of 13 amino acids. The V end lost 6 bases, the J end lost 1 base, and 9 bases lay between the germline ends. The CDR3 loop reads CASRRLVQETQYF. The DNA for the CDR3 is TGTGCCAGCAGACGACTAGTCCAAGAGACCCAGTACTTC.

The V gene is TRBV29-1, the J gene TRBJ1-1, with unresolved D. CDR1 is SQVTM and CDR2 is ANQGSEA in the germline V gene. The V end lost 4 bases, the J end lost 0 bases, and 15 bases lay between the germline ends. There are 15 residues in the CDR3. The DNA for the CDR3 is TGCAGCGTTGCGGCGACTCCCGGAATGAACACTGAAGCTTTCTTT. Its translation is CSVAATPGMNTEAFF.

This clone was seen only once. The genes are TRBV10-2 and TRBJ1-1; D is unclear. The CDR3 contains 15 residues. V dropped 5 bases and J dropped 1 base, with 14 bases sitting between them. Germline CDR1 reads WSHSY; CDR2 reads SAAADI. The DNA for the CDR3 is TGCGCCAGCAGTCCCCTCTTTGAGGCGAACACTGAAGCTTTCTTT. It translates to CASSPLFEANTEAFF.

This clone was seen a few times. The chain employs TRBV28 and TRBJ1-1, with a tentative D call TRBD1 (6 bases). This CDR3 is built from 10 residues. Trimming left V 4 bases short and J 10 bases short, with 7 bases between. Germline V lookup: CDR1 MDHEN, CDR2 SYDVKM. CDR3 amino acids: CASSSRGAFF. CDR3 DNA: TGTGCCAGCAGTTCCAGGGGAGCTTTCTTT.

The CDR3 region is CATSDPQGFGYTF. The DNA for the CDR3 is TGTGCCACCAGTGACCCACAGGGATTTGGCTACACCTTC. The chain combines TRBV24-1 with TRBJ1-2; D is possibly TRBD1 (6 bases). V lost 4 bases to trimming and J lost 7 bases, with 12 bases between them. The CDR3 contains 13 residues. Germline V gene lookup returns CDR1 KGHDR and CDR2 SFDVKD.

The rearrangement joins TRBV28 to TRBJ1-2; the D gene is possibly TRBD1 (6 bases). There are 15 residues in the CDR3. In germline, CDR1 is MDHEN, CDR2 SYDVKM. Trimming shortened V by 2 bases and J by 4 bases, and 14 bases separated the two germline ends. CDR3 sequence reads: CASSLHRDNPYGYTF. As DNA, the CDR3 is TGTGCCAGCAGTTTACACCGGGACAACCCCTATGGCTACACCTTC.

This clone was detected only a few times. The CDR3 here is CASSVSGNTIYF. CDR3 in DNA: TGTGCCAGTAGCGTCTCTGGAAACACCATATATTTT. The chain recombines TRBV19 with TRBJ1-3, with D unresolved. The CDR3 is made up of 12 amino acids. Trimming pared 6 bases from V and 0 bases from J, leaving 3 bases between. CDR1 is LNHDA, CDR2 SQIVND, per germline (reference sequence).

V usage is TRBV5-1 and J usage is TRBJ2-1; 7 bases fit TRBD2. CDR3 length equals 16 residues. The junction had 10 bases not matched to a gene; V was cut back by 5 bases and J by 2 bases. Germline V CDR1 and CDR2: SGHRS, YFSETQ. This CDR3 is CASSFSLAVTYNEQFF. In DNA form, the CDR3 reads TGCGCCAGCAGTTTTAGCCTAGCGGTGACCTACAATGAGCAGTTCTTC.

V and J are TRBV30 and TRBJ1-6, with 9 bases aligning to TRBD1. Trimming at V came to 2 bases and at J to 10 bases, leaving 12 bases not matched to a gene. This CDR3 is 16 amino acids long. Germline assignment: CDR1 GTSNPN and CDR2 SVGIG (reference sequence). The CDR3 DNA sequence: TGTGCCTGGAGTCATACAGGGGGCTCTCGGTCCTCACCCCTCCACTTT. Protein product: CAWSHTGGSRSSPLHF.

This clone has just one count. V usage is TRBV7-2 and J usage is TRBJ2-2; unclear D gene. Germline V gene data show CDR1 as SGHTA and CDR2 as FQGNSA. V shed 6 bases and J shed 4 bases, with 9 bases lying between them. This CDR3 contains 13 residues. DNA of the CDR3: TGTGCCAGCAGACTACTTGGCACCGGGGAGCTGTTTTTT. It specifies CASRLLGTGELFF.

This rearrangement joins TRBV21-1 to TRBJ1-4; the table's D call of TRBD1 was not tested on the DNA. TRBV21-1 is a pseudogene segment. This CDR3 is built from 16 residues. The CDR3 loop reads CASSKGGQNLNEKLFF. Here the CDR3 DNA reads TGTGCCAGCAGCAAAGGGGGACAGAACTTAAATGAAAAACTGTTTTTT.

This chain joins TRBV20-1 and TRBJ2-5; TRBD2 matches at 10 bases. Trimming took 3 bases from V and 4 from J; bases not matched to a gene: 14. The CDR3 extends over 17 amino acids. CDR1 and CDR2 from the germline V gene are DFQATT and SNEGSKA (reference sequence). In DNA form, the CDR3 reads TGCAGTGCTAGTGGGCTAGCGGGAGTGGGGGTCGTAGAGACCCAGTACTTC. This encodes CSASGLAGVGVVETQYF.

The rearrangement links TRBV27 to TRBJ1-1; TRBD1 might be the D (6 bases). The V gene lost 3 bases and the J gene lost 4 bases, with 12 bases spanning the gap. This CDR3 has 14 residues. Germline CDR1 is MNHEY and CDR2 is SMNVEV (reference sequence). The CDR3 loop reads CASSFRGGGTEAFF. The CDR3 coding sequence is TGTGCCAGCAGTTTCAGGGGAGGGGGCACTGAAGCTTTCTTT.

CDR3 nucleotide sequence: TGTGCCACCGCAACAGGGGTCGGGGCCAACGTCCTGACTTTC. Its translation is CATATGVGANVLTF. This chain uses TRBV27 with TRBJ2-6, with 7 bases lining up with TRBD1. Germline-derived CDR1 and CDR2 are MNHEY and SMNVEV (reference sequence). V lost 10 bases and J lost 4; bases outside the gene matches: 7. This CDR3 is built from 14 residues.

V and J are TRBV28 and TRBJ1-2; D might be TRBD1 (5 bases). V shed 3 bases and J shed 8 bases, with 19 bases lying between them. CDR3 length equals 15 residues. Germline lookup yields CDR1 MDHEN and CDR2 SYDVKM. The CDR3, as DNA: TGTGCCAGCAGTTTTTTTCAGTCCCTAAAGGGGGGCTACACCTTC. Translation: CASSFFQSLKGGYTF.

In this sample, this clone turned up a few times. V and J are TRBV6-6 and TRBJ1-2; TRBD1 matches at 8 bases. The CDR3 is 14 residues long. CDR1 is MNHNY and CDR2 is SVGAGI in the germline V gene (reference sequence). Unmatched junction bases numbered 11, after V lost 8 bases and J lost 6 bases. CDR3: CASLDQGAINGYTF. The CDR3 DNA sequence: TGTGCCAGCTTAGACCAGGGGGCAATAAATGGCTACACCTTC.

The CDR3 sequence is CASSRQPTGTGAEDGYTF. The CDR3 nucleotides are TGTGCCAGCAGCCGACAACCCACCGGGACAGGGGCCGAGGATGGCTACACCTTC. The chain joins TRBV7-3 to TRBJ1-2; 10 bases fit TRBD1. CDR1 and CDR2 (germline): SGHTA, FQGTGA. This CDR3 has 18 amino acids. The V gene end was trimmed by 5 bases and the J gene end by 6 bases; junction bases not matched to a gene: 18. Looking up the rest from reference TRBV7-3 and TRBJ1-2 gives the full variable domain: GAGVSQTPSNKVTEKGKYVELRCDPISGHTALYWYRQSLGQGPEFLIYFQGTGAADDSGLPNDRFFAVRPEGSVSTLKIQRTERGDSAVYLCASSRQPTGTGAEDGYTFGSGTRLTVV.

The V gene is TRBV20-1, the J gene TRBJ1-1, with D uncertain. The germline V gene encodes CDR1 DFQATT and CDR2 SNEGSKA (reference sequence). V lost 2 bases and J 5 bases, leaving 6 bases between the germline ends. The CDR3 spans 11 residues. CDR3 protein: CSARPLTEAFF. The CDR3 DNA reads TGCAGTGCTAGACCCCTGACTGAAGCTTTCTTT.

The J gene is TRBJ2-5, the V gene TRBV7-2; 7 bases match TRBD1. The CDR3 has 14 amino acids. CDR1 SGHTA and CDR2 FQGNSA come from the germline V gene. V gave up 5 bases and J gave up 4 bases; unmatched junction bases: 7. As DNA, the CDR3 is TGTGCCAGCAGCCCAGACAGGGTCTCAGAGACCCAGTACTTC. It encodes CASSPDRVSETQYF.

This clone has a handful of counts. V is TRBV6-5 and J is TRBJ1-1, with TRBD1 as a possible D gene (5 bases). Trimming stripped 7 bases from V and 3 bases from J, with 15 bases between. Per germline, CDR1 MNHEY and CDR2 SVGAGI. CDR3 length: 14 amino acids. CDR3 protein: CASTGPRGDTEAFF. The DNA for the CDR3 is TGTGCCAGCACGGGGCCGCGGGGGGACACTGAAGCTTTCTTT.